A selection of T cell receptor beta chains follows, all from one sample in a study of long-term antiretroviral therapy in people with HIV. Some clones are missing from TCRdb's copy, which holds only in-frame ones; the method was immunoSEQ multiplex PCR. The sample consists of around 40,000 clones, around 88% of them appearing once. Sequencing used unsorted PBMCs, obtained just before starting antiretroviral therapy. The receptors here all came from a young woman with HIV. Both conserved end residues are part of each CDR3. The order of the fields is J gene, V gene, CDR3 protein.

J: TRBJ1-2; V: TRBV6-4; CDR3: CASSESGGYGYTF
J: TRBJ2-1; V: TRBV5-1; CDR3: CASSLPGEGLRNEQFF
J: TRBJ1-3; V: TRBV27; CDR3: CASTTGGGNTIYF
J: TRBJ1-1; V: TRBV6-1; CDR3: CASSEWTGATEAFF
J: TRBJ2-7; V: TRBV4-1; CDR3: CASSQGAQGSYEQYF
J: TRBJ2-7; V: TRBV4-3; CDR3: CASSPTDHYEQYF
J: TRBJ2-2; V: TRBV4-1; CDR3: CASSQVLQGRGPNTGELFF
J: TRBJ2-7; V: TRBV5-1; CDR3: CASSPRTSGTYEQYF
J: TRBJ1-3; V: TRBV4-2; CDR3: CASSQGGVGNTIYF
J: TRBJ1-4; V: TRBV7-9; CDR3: CASSSNQLGGVEKLFF
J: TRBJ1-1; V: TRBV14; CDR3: CASSPYSTEAFF
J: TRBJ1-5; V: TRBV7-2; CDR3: CASSSSRRYNQPQHF
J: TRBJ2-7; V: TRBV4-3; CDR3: CASSQVRQGEQYF
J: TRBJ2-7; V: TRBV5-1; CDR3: CASSLGRSMRANSYEQYF
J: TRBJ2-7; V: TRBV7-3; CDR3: CASSPRGGLAYEQYF
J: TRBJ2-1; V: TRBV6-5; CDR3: CASSYSRVRGNNEQFF
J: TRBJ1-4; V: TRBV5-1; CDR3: CASSSTIPAREKLFF
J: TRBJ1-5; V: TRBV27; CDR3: CASGDSNQPQHF
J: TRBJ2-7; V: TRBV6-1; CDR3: CASSEGQGGIYEQYF
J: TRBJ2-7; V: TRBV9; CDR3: CASSVAETGGYEQYF
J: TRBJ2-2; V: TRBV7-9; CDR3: CASSPLGVGTGELFF
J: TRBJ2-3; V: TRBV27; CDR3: CASKGFSDTQYF
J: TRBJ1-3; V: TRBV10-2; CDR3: CASRGSPHSGNTIYF
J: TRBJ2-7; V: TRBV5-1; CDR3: CASRNGREQYF
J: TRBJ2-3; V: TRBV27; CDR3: CASSLRGGLAISSTDTQYF
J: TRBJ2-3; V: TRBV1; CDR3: CTSSLGVGSPGKSDFSTDTQYF
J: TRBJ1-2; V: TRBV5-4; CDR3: CASSLGQGNYGYTF
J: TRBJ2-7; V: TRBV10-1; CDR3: CASSQQVSYEQYF
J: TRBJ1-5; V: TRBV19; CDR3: CASTTGAGSNQPQHF
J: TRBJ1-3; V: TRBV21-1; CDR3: CASSMRQAFSGNTIYF
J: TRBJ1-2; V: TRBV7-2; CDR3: CASSLEFRGAYGYTF